This T cell receptor beta chain was captured by sequencing in a study of blood T cell repertoires in COVID-19 (dated by TCRdb to about 2020). With regard to the full study: The collaborator samples originated in the United States, Italy and Spain and spanned the acute and convalescent phases of COVID-19. The prospective study material was composed of cDNA or gDNA derived from T cells, B-cell-depleted T cells, or PBMCs. Deeply sampled blood TCRbeta repertoires from subjects exposed to, actively infected with, or recovered from COVID-19 were included in the dataset. The repertoires were made available in a free public database intended to serve as a resource for research on the immune response to SARS-CoV-2. Samples came from the ongoing ImmuneRACE study (first 160 participants) plus 1,254 subjects from 6 global collaborators. Nearly every sample came with metadata listing a de-identified subject ID, COVID-19 status, age in years and sex. Where available, HLA class I and class II types were obtained from metadata supplied by the sample provider rather than from assay-based typing. The paper's findings and limits, for the study overall: How much clinical and demographic metadata was included differed by source and by participant, and the metadata was provided uncurated.

Worth noting for this clone: Its binding antigen is unknown. No much larger clone exists at a distance of one base, and base qualities are not known.

TCRbeta CDR3 regions were amplified from genomic DNA using the immunoSEQ Assay, a bias-controlled multiplex PCR. Turning to the authors' computational methods: The number of nucleated cells in each sample was estimated from the amplification of reference gene primers within the assay. Sequence reads were collapsed and filtered to measure the absolute abundance of every unique TCRbeta CDR3 rearrangement. For each sample, productive Simpson clonality was calculated as the square root of Simpson's diversity index across productive rearrangements. Not all clones reach the TCRdb copy of this immuneACCESS table, which keeps in-frame sequences only. Checked studies attribute under half of the gap to unresolved V genes and leave the rest unexplained. V and J calls and clone size are those listed in that table; D and trimming were worked out from the DNA. A total of over 450,000 clones appear in this sample, 85% to 90% of them only once. The ten largest clonotypes hold roughly 7.4% of the sample.

One collaborating source in Seattle enrolled patients while the patients were actively infected and followed the patients over time throughout the course of disease. Collaborating institutions collected whole blood in K2EDTA tubes following their own protocols. Collaborator samples were shipped for TCRbeta analysis as frozen whole blood, isolated PBMCs, or DNA extracted from either sample type. The source material was peripheral blood. The clonotype originates from a woman between 50 and 59 years old with COVID-19, enrolled during active disease.

The DNA reads TGTGCCAGCTCGGGGGCAGGGGGCGGTGGTGGCTACACCTTC. This sequence encodes CASSGAGGGGGYTF. This receptor chain uses TRBV6-5 and TRBJ1-2; 8 of the junction bases match TRBD1. V lost 8 bases and J lost 7 bases, and the count of bases not matched to a germline gene is 12. Inclusive of the bounding cysteine and phenylalanine, the CDR3 is 14 residues long. The retained sequence is limited to the CDR3, 42 bases, with the frame set at the first base. Sequences MNHEY (CDR1) and SVGAGI (CDR2) are obtained from the germline V gene.